A selection of T cell receptor beta chains follows, all from one sample in a study of blood T cell repertoires in COVID-19. Generated by immunoSEQ multiplex PCR, the TCRdb table keeps only in-frame clones and is missing some. Of about 29,000 clones in the sample, approximately 80% were seen once. The material sequenced was peripheral blood. All receptors come from a man older than 75 with active or convalescent COVID-19. Each CDR3 is given with its conserved first and last residue. A D gene is named only where the DNA matches it firmly. Not every row has a clone size; where given, it reads once, few, many or a size class.

clone_size: .; j_call: TRBJ2-2; v_call: TRBV18; cdr3_length: 12; d_call: .; cdr3_nt: TGTGCCAGCTCACCCCCGACCGGGGAGCTGTTTTTT; cdr3_aa: CASSPPTGELFF
clone_size: .; j_call: TRBJ2-3; v_call: TRBV7-2; cdr3_length: 16; d_call: TRBD2; cdr3_nt: TGTGCCAGCAGCTCGGGACTAGCGGGAGTGGCAGATACGCAGTATTTT; cdr3_aa: CASSSGLAGVADTQYF
clone_size: .; j_call: TRBJ2-6; v_call: TRBV7-8; cdr3_length: 19; d_call: TRBD2; cdr3_nt: TGTGCCAGCAGCTTATCCCCCGTCTCGGGACTAGCGGGGGCCAACGTCCTGACTTTC; cdr3_aa: CASSLSPVSGLAGANVLTF
clone_size: .; j_call: TRBJ2-4; v_call: TRBV28; cdr3_length: 14; d_call: .; cdr3_nt: TGTGCCAGCAGTTTCGGAGGGACCAAAAACATTCAGTACTTC; cdr3_aa: CASSFGGTKNIQYF
clone_size: .; j_call: TRBJ1-2; v_call: TRBV7-3; cdr3_length: 13; d_call: .; cdr3_nt: TGTGCCAGCAGCCCGGGCCAGGGCTATGGCTACACCTTC; cdr3_aa: CASSPGQGYGYTF
clone_size: .; j_call: TRBJ2-6; v_call: TRBV5-4; cdr3_length: 15; d_call: .; cdr3_nt: TGTGCCAGCAGCAGAGGAAGCTCTGGGGCCAACGTCCTGACTTTC; cdr3_aa: CASSRGSSGANVLTF
clone_size: .; j_call: TRBJ2-1; v_call: TRBV9; cdr3_length: 19; d_call: .; cdr3_nt: TGTGCCAGCAGCGTAGCCTCAACCCGGGAGAGTTTTAGCGGCAATGAGCAGTTCTTC; cdr3_aa: CASSVASTRESFSGNEQFF
clone_size: .; j_call: TRBJ1-5; v_call: TRBV6-5; cdr3_length: 14; d_call: TRBD1; cdr3_nt: TGTGCCAGCGAGGGACAGGTTAGCAATCAGCCCCAGCATTTT; cdr3_aa: CASEGQVSNQPQHF
clone_size: .; j_call: TRBJ1-1; v_call: TRBV6-1; cdr3_length: 13; d_call: .; cdr3_nt: TGTGCCAGCAGTGATCGCAGGGCCGCTGAAGCTTTCTTT; cdr3_aa: CASSDRRAAEAFF
clone_size: .; j_call: TRBJ2-1; v_call: TRBV19; cdr3_length: 14; d_call: .; cdr3_nt: TGTGCCAGTAGTGTCTCCAAATACAGCAATGAGCAGTTCTTC; cdr3_aa: CASSVSKYSNEQFF
clone_size: .; j_call: TRBJ1-5; v_call: TRBV5-4; cdr3_length: 14; d_call: TRBD1; cdr3_nt: TGTGCCAGCAGCGCCGACAGGGTGGGACAGCCCCAGCATTTT; cdr3_aa: CASSADRVGQPQHF
clone_size: .; j_call: TRBJ2-1; v_call: TRBV24-1; cdr3_length: 15; d_call: .; cdr3_nt: TGTGCCACCCCCGGCCGGACAGATTTTCACAATGAGCAGTTCTTC; cdr3_aa: CATPGRTDFHNEQFF
clone_size: .; j_call: TRBJ1-2; v_call: TRBV7-2; cdr3_length: 13; d_call: .; cdr3_nt: TGTGCCAGCAGCTTACAGGGGTCTCATGGCTACACCTTC; cdr3_aa: CASSLQGSHGYTF
clone_size: large; j_call: TRBJ2-1; v_call: TRBV5-1; cdr3_length: 13; d_call: .; cdr3_nt: TGCGCCAGCAGCTTGAGGTCCGAGGGTGAGCAGTTCTTC; cdr3_aa: CASSLRSEGEQFF
clone_size: .; j_call: TRBJ2-5; v_call: TRBV24-1; cdr3_length: 14; d_call: .; cdr3_nt: TGTGCCACCAGCAGGGGGGAAAAGCAAGAGACCCAGTACTTC; cdr3_aa: CATSRGEKQETQYF
clone_size: .; j_call: TRBJ2-7; v_call: TRBV5-1; cdr3_length: 13; d_call: TRBD1; cdr3_nt: TGCGCCAGCAAACCGGGACAGGGCTACGAGCAGTACTTC; cdr3_aa: CASKPGQGYEQYF
clone_size: .; j_call: TRBJ1-2; v_call: TRBV24-1; cdr3_length: 15; d_call: TRBD1; cdr3_nt: TGTGCCACCAGTGATTTCGACAGGGGGCGACGCGGCTACACCTTC; cdr3_aa: CATSDFDRGRRGYTF
clone_size: once; j_call: TRBJ1-6; v_call: TRBV9; cdr3_length: 21; d_call: TRBD1; cdr3_nt: TGTGCCAGCAGCCTCCTTCCGTCCGTAGTGGCCCTGACAGGGTACAATTCACCCCTCCACTTT; cdr3_aa: CASSLLPSVVALTGYNSPLHF